This TCR beta chain was sequenced in a study of tumor and adjacent non-tumor tissue in lung cancer. The library came from three nested PCR rounds adapted from ARM-PCR protocols. Each CDR3 protein is one row after TCRdb ran MiXCR on the multiplex PCR reads. The data contain 110,000 or so distinct CDR3 sequences, roughly 74% of them singletons. This sample's RNA came from whole unsorted tissue. On this clonotype itself: Since no conserved phenylalanine or tryptophan closes the CDR3, a read error is the likely cause. It is unclear where the CDR3 begins or ends on the DNA, so no DNA is shown, and the CDR3 is as TCRdb lists it.

CDR1 and CDR2 from the germline V gene are SGHNT and YENEEA. The CDR3 contains 13 residues when both ends are counted. The sequenced material came from lung tumor tissue. The sequence was collected from a woman aged 60 to 75 with non-small cell lung cancer. The chain uses TRBV11-3 and TRBJ1-4. This CDR3 reads CANSLHLAEKLLS.